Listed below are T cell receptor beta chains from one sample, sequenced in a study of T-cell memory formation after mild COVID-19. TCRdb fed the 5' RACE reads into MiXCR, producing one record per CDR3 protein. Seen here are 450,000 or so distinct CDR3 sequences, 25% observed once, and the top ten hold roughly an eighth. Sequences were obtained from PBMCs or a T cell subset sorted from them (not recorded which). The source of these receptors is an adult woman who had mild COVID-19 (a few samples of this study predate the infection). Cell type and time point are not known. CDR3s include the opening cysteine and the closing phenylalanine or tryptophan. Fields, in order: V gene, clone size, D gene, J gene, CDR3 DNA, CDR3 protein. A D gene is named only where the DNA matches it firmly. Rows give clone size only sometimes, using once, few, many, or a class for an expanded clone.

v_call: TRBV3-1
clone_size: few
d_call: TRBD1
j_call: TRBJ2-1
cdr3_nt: TGTGCCAGCAGAACCGGGACAGGAGCTTACAATGAGCAGTTCTTC
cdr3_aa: CASRTGTGAYNEQFF

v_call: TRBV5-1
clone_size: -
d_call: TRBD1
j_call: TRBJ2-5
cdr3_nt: TGCGCCAGCAGCTCCTCAGGACAGGGCCAAGAGACCCAGTACTTC
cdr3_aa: CASSSSGQGQETQYF

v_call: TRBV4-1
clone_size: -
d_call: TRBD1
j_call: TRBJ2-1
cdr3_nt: TGCGCCAGCAGCCAAGATATCACAGGGGGCAATGAGCAGTTCTTC
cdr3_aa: CASSQDITGGNEQFF

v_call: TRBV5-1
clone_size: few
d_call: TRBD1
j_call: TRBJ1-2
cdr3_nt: TGCGCCAGCAGCTTGGCTGGGATGACAGGGGAAGGCTACACCTTC
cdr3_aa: CASSLAGMTGEGYTF

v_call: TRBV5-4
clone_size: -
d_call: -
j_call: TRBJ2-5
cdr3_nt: TGTGCCAGCAGCGGCGGGACATCACAGGAGACCCAGTACTTC
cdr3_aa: CASSGGTSQETQYF

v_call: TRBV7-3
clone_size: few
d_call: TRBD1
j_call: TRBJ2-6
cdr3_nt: TGTGCCAGCAGCCCGACAGGGGACGGGGCCAACGTCCTGACTTTC
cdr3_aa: CASSPTGDGANVLTF

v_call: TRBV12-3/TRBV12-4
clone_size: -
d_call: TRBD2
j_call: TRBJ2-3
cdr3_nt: TGTGCCAGCAGTTTAGATAGCGGGGGGGCATTAGATACGCAGTATTTT
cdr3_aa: CASSLDSGGALDTQYF

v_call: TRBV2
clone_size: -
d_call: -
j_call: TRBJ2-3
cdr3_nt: TGTGCCAGCAGTGAAAGCACAGAAACGCAGTATTTT
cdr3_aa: CASSESTETQYF

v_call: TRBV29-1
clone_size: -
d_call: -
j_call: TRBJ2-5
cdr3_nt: TGCAGCGTTGGTGGGGTCCAAGAGACCCAGTACTTC
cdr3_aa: CSVGGVQETQYF

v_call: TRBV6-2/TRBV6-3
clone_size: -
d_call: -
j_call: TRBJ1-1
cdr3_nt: TGTGCCAGCAGTTACCGGGGTGGGAACACTGAAGCTTTCTTT
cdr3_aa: CASSYRGGNTEAFF

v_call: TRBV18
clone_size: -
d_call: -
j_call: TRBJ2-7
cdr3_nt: TGTGCCAGCTCACGGGGGGGCGGCGAGCAGTACTTC
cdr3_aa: CASSRGGGEQYF

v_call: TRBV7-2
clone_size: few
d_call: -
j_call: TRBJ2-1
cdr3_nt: TGTGCCAGCAGCCCGGGGGTAGCCGTCGCCGAGCAGTTCTTC
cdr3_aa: CASSPGVAVAEQFF

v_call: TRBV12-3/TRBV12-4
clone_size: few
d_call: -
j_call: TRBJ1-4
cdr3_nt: TGTGCCAGCAGTTCAGCTTCACCTAATGAAAAACTGTTTTTT
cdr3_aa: CASSSASPNEKLFF

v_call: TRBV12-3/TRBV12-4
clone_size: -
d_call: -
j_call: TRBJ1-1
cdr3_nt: TGTGCCAGCAGTTTCGACCCGTCCATGAACACTGAAGCTTTCTTT
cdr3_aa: CASSFDPSMNTEAFF

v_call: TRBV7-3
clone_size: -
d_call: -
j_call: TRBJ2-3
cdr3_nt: TGTGCCAGCTCCATGCGGGGGCCAGGGAAAAATACGCAGTATTTT
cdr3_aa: CASSMRGPGKNTQYF

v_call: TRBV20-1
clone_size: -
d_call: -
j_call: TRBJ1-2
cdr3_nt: TGCAGTGCTGGCCCCGAGGGTTCGGGCGGCTACACCTTC
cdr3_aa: CSAGPEGSGGYTF

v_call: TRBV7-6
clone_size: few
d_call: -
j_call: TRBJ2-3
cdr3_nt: TGTGCCAGCAGCTTAATGGGCGGGGAAGCAGATACGCAGTATTTT
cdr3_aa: CASSLMGGEADTQYF

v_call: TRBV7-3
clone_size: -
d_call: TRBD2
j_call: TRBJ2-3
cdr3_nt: TGTGCCAGCAGTGGGGACTACCGCACAGATACGCAGTATTTT
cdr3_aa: CASSGDYRTDTQYF

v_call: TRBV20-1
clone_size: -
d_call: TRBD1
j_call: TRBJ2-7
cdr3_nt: TGCAGTGCTAGAGATACGGGGACAGGGACCTACGAGCAGTACTTC
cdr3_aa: CSARDTGTGTYEQYF

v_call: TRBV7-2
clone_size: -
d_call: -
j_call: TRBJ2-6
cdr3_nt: TGTGCCAGCAGCTTGGACCGAATTCCTGGGGCCAACGTCCTGACTTTC
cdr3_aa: CASSLDRIPGANVLTF

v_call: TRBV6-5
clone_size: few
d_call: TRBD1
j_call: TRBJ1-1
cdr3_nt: TGTGCCAGCAACAGGGGCACTGAAGCTTTCTTT
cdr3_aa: CASNRGTEAFF

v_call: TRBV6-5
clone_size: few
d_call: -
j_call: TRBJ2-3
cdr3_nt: TGTGCCAGCAGTTCTACGTTGGCCTACACAGATACGCAGTATTTT
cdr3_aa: CASSSTLAYTDTQYF

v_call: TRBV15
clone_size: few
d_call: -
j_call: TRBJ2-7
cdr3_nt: TGTGCCACCAGCAGAGTTGGGGACTCAAGCGAGCAGTACTTC
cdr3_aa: CATSRVGDSSEQYF

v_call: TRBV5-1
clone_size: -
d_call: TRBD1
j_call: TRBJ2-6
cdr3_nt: TGCGCCAGCAGGCCCCCGGCAGGGGGCTCGGGGGGGGCCAACGTCCTGACTTTC
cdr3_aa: CASRPPAGGSGGANVLTF

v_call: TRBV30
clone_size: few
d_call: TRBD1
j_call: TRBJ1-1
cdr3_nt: TGTGCCTGGAGTGTACGTCTGGGACAGCGGATGAACACTGAAGCTTTCTTT
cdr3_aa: CAWSVRLGQRMNTEAFF

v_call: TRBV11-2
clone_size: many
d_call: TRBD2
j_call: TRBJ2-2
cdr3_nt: TGTGCCAGCAGCACACTTCGCGGGAGGAACACCGGGGAGCTGTTTTTT
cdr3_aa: CASSTLRGRNTGELFF

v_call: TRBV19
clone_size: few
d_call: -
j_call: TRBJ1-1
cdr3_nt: TGTGCCAGTAGTCGAACGAGCCAGGGGACTGAAGCTTTCTTT
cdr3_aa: CASSRTSQGTEAFF

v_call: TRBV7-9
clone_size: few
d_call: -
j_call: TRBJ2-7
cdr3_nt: TGTGCCAGCAGCTCGACCCGGAGGGGGAACGAGCAGTACTTC
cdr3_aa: CASSSTRRGNEQYF

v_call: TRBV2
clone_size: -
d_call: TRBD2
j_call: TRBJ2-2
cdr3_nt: TGTGCCAGCACACAAGGCTGGGGACTATTAGCGCCCGGGGAGCTGTTTTTT
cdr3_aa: CASTQGWGLLAPGELFF

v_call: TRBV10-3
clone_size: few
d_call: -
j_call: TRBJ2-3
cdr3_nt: TGTGCCACCAGGGCAGATACGCAGTATTTT
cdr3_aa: CATRADTQYF

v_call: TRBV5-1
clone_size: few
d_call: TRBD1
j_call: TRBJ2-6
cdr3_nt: TGCGCCAGCAGCCCCGGGACAGTCGACTCTGGGGCCAACGTCCTGACTTTC
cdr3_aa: CASSPGTVDSGANVLTF

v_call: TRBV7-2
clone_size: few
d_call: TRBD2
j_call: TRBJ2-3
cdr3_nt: TGTGCCAGCAGCTTATTAGCGGGAGTAGTGGCAGATACGCAGTATTTT
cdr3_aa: CASSLLAGVVADTQYF

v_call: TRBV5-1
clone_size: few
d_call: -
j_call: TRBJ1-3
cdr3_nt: TGCGCCAGCAGCCCGGACAGCACATCTGGAAACACCATATATTTT
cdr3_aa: CASSPDSTSGNTIYF

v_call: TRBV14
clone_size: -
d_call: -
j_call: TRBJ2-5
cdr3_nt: TGTGCCAGCAGCCAATATGTGGGGTCTCAAGAGACCCAGTACTTC
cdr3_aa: CASSQYVGSQETQYF

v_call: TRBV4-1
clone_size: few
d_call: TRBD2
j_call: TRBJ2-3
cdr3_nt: TGCGCCAGCAGCTTCCCGGCAAGCGGGGGGGCCGAGGCAGATACGCAGTATTTT
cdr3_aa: CASSFPASGGAEADTQYF